Presented here are 29 T cell receptor beta chains from one specimen sequenced in a study of cytomegalovirus exposure and HLA in healthy donors. Primers: 60 Vbeta forward and 13 Jbeta reverse. The method was immunoSEQ multiplex PCR; TCRdb's version includes in-frame clones alone and lacks a portion of them. The data contain 150,000 to 200,000 clones, 78% of them seen just once; the ten biggest clones take up approximately 2.6%. The sample taken for sequencing was PBMCs. Every receptor here comes from a female donor in good health and CMV-seronegative.

J is TRBJ1-2 and V is TRBV19; maybe TRBD1 (5 bases). V was clipped by 7 bases and J by 3 bases, with 15 bases between them. This CDR3 has 14 residues. The germline V gene encodes CDR1 LNHDA and CDR2 SQIVND (reference sequence). CDR3 DNA sequence: TGTGCCAGTATCAGTACCGGGACTTACTATGGCTACACCTTC. Translating it yields CASISTGTYYGYTF.

This rearrangement joins TRBV2 to TRBJ2-3, with D possibly matching TRBD2 (7 bases). The CDR3 consists of 17 residues. Deletions cut 1 base from V and 3 bases from J, with 17 bases between. Germline loops: CDR1 SNHLY, CDR2 FYNNEI. The CDR3 spells CASSEESSGGGTDTQYF. As DNA, the CDR3 is TGTGCCAGCAGTGAAGAGTCGTCGGGGGGCGGAACAGATACGCAGTATTTT.

This clone was recorded once. The rearrangement uses TRBV9 and TRBJ2-2, with D perhaps matching TRBD1 (6 bases). V was cut by 4 bases and J by 7 bases, with 11 bases left in between. The CDR3 loop spans 13 amino acids. Germline V gene lookup returns CDR1 SGDLS and CDR2 YYNGEE. CDR3: CASSYTGYGELFF. CDR3 DNA sequence: TGTGCCAGCAGCTATACAGGGTACGGGGAGCTGTTTTTT.

The gene calls are TRBV7-2 and TRBJ2-1; D might be TRBD2 (5 bases). Germline V gene sequence: CDR1 SGHTA, CDR2 FQGNSA. The CDR3 runs to 15 residues. The germline V and J ends were trimmed by 1 base and 5 bases, with 12 bases remaining between them. The CDR3 DNA follows: TGTGCCAGCAGCTTAGACGGGGATCGACACAATGAGCAGTTCTTC. This gives the protein CASSLDGDRHNEQFF.

The rearrangement links TRBV5-1 to TRBJ2-5, with D possibly being TRBD1 (6 bases). The assigned J gene may be wrong: the sequence end matches TRBJ2-7 better. The CDR3 spans 15 residues. CDR1 SGHRS and CDR2 YFSETQ come from the germline V gene. The DNA for the CDR3 is TGCGCCAGCAGTCCAAGCAACAGGGCAGCCTACGAGCAGTACTTC. It yields the protein CASSPSNRAAYEQYF.

The rearrangement uses TRBV19 and TRBJ1-2; tentatively, D is TRBD1 (5 bases). CDR1 and CDR2 from the germline V gene are LNHDA and SQIVND (reference sequence). Deletions cut 5 bases from V and 5 bases from J, with 15 bases between. The CDR3 is made up of 14 amino acids. The CDR3: CASSDRGTLYGYTF. CDR3 in DNA: TGTGCCAGTAGTGACCGGGGGACTCTGTATGGCTACACCTTC.

The V gene is TRBV5-1, the J gene TRBJ2-1; possible D gene TRBD2, 5 bases. Germline V gene lookup returns CDR1 SGHRS and CDR2 YFSETQ. V was shortened by 7 bases and J by 4 bases, with 15 bases between the two germline ends. CDR3 size: 14 residues. In DNA, the CDR3 is TGCGCCAGCCGTCCAGGTGGGGAGTACAATGAGCAGTTCTTC. Its protein is CASRPGGEYNEQFF.

Only a few counts were recorded for this clone. The V and J genes are TRBV6-4 and TRBJ2-3; possible D gene TRBD2, 6 bases. V lost 7 bases and J lost 5, with 10 bases in between. The CDR3 extends over 12 amino acids. The V gene's germline CDR1 is MRHNA and CDR2 SNTAGT. The CDR3: CASKPGVDTQYF. In DNA form, the CDR3 reads TGTGCCAGCAAACCGGGAGTAGATACGCAGTATTTT.

Points on this clone: A junction boundary mismatches the germline segment, possibly from a read error. CDR3 coding DNA: TGTGCCAGCACCTTAGGCGGGGGCAATCAGCCCCAGCATTTT. Its protein product is CASTLGGGNQPQHF. The chain recombines TRBV7-8 with TRBJ1-5; D not resolved. The CDR3 loop spans 14 amino acids. Germline loops: CDR1 SGHVS, CDR2 FQNEAQ.

The J gene is TRBJ1-3, the V gene TRBV7-2, with no clear D. Per germline, CDR1 SGHTA and CDR2 FQGNSA. The CDR3 is 16 amino acids. Trimming removed 4 bases at V and 2 bases at J, with 15 bases between. The chain's CDR3 is CASSYIGFRPGNTIYF. The CDR3 DNA reads TGTGCCAGCAGCTACATTGGTTTCAGGCCTGGAAACACCATATATTTT.

J is TRBJ2-7 and V is TRBV5-1; D is possibly TRBD1 (5 bases). V shed 2 bases and J shed 3 bases, with 18 bases lying between them. The CDR3 runs 16 residues. Germline assignment: CDR1 SGHRS and CDR2 YFSETQ. The CDR3 DNA reads as TGCGCCAGCAGCTTCGGTAATCTCAGGGTGTACTACGAGCAGTACTTC. Protein: CASSFGNLRVYYEQYF.

The rearrangement links TRBV29-1 to TRBJ1-2; D unclear. The CDR3 consists of 11 residues. CDR1 SQVTM and CDR2 ANQGSEA come from the germline V gene. V was shortened by 6 bases and J by 11 bases, with 16 bases between the two germline ends. The CDR3 loop is CSVGGIGEYTF. The DNA of the CDR3 is TGCAGCGTCGGAGGCATTGGGGAGTACACCTTC.

This clone has just one count. CDR3 sequence (DNA): TGTGCCCCCCCGGGGACATCGACCTACGAGCAGTACTTC. Translation gives CAPPGTSTYEQYF. This chain connects TRBV6-6 to TRBJ2-7; possible D gene TRBD1, 6 bases. The CDR3 is made up of 13 amino acids. Germline CDR1 MNHNY, CDR2 SVGAGI (reference sequence). The V end lost 11 bases, the J end lost 2 bases, and 16 bases lay between the germline ends.

In this sample, this clone turned up a few times. The CDR3 nucleotides are TGTGCCAGCAGCCCCGGACGCGCAGGCCTACAGGGGAAAGCTTTCTTT. Translated: CASSPGRAGLQGKAFF. The rearrangement joins TRBV11-3 to TRBJ1-1, with 7 positions matching TRBD1. Germline loops: CDR1 SGHNT, CDR2 YENEEA. The CDR3 is 16 residues long. The V and J ends lost 5 bases and 9 bases, in that order; junction bases with no gene match: 18.

The chain joins TRBV5-8 to TRBJ2-1; TRBD2 agrees at 7 bases. Germline CDR1 is SGHTS and CDR2 is YDEGEE. The V gene end was trimmed by 6 bases and the J gene end by 0 bases; junction bases not matched to a gene: 6. The CDR3 has 15 residues. The CDR3 loop is CASTVGGSSYNEQFF. CDR3 DNA sequence: TGTGCCAGCACCGTCGGCGGGAGCTCCTACAATGAGCAGTTCTTC.

With respect to this clone: This sample includes further DNA sequences coding for the same CDR3. The CDR3 here is CASSLGTGGNEQFF. As DNA, the CDR3 is TGCGCCAGCAGCCTCGGGACAGGAGGGAATGAGCAGTTCTTC. The chain combines TRBV5-1 with TRBJ2-1; 8 bases agree with TRBD1. Unmatched junction bases numbered 7, after V lost 4 bases and J lost 7 bases. The germline V gene has CDR1 SGHRS and CDR2 YFSETQ. The CDR3 runs 14 residues.

The V call is TRBV2, the J call TRBJ2-2; perhaps TRBD1 as D (6 bases). V was trimmed by 1 base and J by 3 bases, leaving 9 bases between them. The CDR3 length is 15 residues. Per the germline V gene, CDR1 is SNHLY and CDR2 is FYNNEI. CDR3 coding DNA: TGTGCCAGCAGTGAAGGGCAGGGGTACACCGGGGAGCTGTTTTTT. This encodes CASSEGQGYTGELFF. The whole variable domain, remainder taken from reference TRBV2 and TRBJ2-2, is EPEVTQTPSHQVTQMGQEVILRCVPISNHLYFYWYRQILGQKVEFLVSFYNNEISEKSEIFDDQFSVERPDGSNFTLKIRSTKLEDSAMYFCASSEGQGYTGELFFGEGSRLTVL.

The V and J genes are TRBV4-1 and TRBJ2-1; the match to TRBD2 covers 12 bases. Germline V gene data show CDR1 as MGHRA and CDR2 as YSYEKL. The V gene end was trimmed by 3 bases and the J gene end by 6 bases; junction bases not matched to a gene: 6. The CDR3 length is 16 residues. DNA for the CDR3: TGCGCCAGCAGCCACCCAGCTAGCGGGGGGGCCAATGAGCAGTTCTTC. Translation gives CASSHPASGGANEQFF.

This chain connects TRBV27 to TRBJ1-1, with 8 bases identical to TRBD1. V lost 3 bases, J lost 11 bases, and 8 bases stayed unmatched. CDR1 and CDR2 from the germline V gene are MNHEY and SMNVEV (reference sequence). CDR3 length: 13 amino acids. The CDR3 DNA sequence: TGTGCCAGCAGTTTTGGCCAGGGGGCTTGGGCTTTCTTT. Its translation is CASSFGQGAWAFF.

The chain is built from TRBV28 and TRBJ2-7; D is ambiguous. CDR1 is MDHEN and CDR2 is SYDVKM in the germline V gene. V was cut by 8 bases and J by 1 base, with 6 bases left in between. CDR3 length: 11 residues. The CDR3 nucleotides are TGTGCCAGCGTACAATCCTACGAGCAGTACTTC. This translates into CASVQSYEQYF. The variable domain in full, with the rest retrieved from reference TRBV28 and TRBJ2-7, is DVKVTQSSRYLVKRTGEKVFLECVQDMDHENMFWYRQDPGLGLRLIYFSYDVKMKEKGDIPEGYSVSREKKERFSLILESASTNQTSMYLCASVQSYEQYFGPGTRLTVT.

This clone appeared a few times. V is TRBV19 and J is TRBJ2-3; the match to TRBD2 covers 7 bases. The germline V gene has CDR1 LNHDA and CDR2 SQIVND (reference sequence). The junction had 8 bases not matched to a gene; V was cut back by 4 bases and J by 1 base. The CDR3 loop spans 16 amino acids. CDR3 in amino acids: CASSNTFTSGTDTQYF. The CDR3 DNA reads TGTGCCAGTAGTAATACTTTCACTAGCGGCACAGATACGCAGTATTTT.

The chain joins TRBV7-9 to TRBJ2-5; 7 nucleotides line up with TRBD1. The germline V gene encodes CDR1 SEHNR and CDR2 FQNEAQ (reference sequence). The CDR3 totals 16 residues. The ends lost 5 bases at V and 2 bases at J; junction bases unmatched: 11. CDR3 nucleotides: TGTGCCAGCAGCCTGGGACAGCTAGGGGCACAAGAGACCCAGTACTTC. Its protein product is CASSLGQLGAQETQYF.

The chain carries TRBV7-6 and TRBJ1-4; D might be TRBD1 (5 bases). Germline V lookup: CDR1 SGHVS, CDR2 FNYEAQ. Trimming stripped 1 base from V and 8 bases from J, with 8 bases between. The CDR3 covers 13 residues. The CDR3 region is CASSLGGSEKLFF. For the CDR3, the DNA is TGTGCCAGCAGCTTAGGGGGCAGCGAAAAACTGTTTTTT.

This chain joins TRBV14 and TRBJ1-1; 7 nucleotides line up with TRBD1. The CDR3 has 13 amino acids. Trimming took 5 bases from V and 3 from J; bases not matched to a gene: 3. Germline lookup yields CDR1 SGHDN and CDR2 FVKESK. The CDR3 region is CASSAQGHTEAFF. In DNA, the CDR3 is TGTGCCAGCAGCGCACAGGGGCACACTGAAGCTTTCTTT.

The V and J genes are TRBV4-1 and TRBJ1-5; the D gene is possibly TRBD1 (5 bases). V shed 2 bases and J shed 0 bases, with 8 bases lying between them. Germline CDR1 and CDR2: MGHRA and YSYEKL. The CDR3 totals 15 residues. CDR3 nucleotides: TGCGCCAGCAGCCAACAGGACATTAGCAATCAGCCCCAGCATTTT. Its translation is CASSQQDISNQPQHF.

This clone occurred once. The chain's CDR3 is CASSFVAGGRDEQYF. DNA of the CDR3: TGTGCCAGCAGCTTTGTCGCGGGCGGGAGAGACGAGCAGTACTTC. The chain has TRBV7-2 and TRBJ2-7; 7 nucleotides agree with TRBD2. Unmatched junction bases numbered 10, after V lost 3 bases and J lost 5 bases. There are 15 residues in the CDR3. Germline CDR1 is SGHTA and CDR2 is FQGNSA.

In regard to this clone: A read error may produce the germline difference seen at one junction end. V is TRBV7-6 and J is TRBJ1-2; D might be TRBD1 (5 bases). This CDR3 comprises 14 residues. Germline V gene lookup returns CDR1 SGHVS and CDR2 FNYEAQ. This CDR3 reads CASSLAQGGYGYTF. In nucleotides, the CDR3 is TGTGCCAGCAGCCTAGCCCAGGGTGGGTATGGCTACACCTTC.

This clone was observed a single time. The J gene is TRBJ1-1, the V gene TRBV7-9; 10 nucleotides agree with TRBD1. Per germline, CDR1 SEHNR and CDR2 FQNEAQ (reference sequence). V lost 5 bases and J lost 4; bases outside the gene matches: 4. The CDR3 consists of 14 residues. The CDR3 region has the DNA TGTGCCAGCAGCCGACAGGGGGCTGGCACTGAAGCTTTCTTT. Translation: CASSRQGAGTEAFF.

The rearrangement uses TRBV13 and TRBJ1-1, with 7 nucleotides matching TRBD1. The CDR3 runs 14 residues. CDR1 and CDR2 (germline): PRHDT, FYEKMQ (reference sequence). V shed 5 bases and J 6 bases; nucleotides not matched to a gene: 9. This CDR3 is CASSPGQATAEAFF. The CDR3 region has the DNA TGTGCCAGCAGCCCCGGACAGGCGACCGCTGAAGCTTTCTTT.